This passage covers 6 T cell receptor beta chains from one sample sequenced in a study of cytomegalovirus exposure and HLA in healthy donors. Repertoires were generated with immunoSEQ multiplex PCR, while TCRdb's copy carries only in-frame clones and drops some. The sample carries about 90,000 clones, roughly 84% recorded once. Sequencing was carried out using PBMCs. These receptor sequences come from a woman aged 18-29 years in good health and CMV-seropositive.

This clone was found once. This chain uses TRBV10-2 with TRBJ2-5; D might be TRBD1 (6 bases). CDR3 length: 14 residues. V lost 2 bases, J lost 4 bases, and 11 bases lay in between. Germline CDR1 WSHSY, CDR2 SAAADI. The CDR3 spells CASSEIQGRETQYF. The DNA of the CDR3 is TGCGCCAGCAGTGAGATACAGGGCCGAGAGACCCAGTACTTC.

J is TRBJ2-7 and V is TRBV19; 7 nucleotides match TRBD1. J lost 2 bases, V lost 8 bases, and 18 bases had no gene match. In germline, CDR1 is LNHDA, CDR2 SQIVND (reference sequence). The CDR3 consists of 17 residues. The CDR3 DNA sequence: TGTGCCAGTCAACCTTCGTCCGGGACAGTTCATGCCTACGAGCAGTACTTC. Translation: CASQPSSGTVHAYEQYF.

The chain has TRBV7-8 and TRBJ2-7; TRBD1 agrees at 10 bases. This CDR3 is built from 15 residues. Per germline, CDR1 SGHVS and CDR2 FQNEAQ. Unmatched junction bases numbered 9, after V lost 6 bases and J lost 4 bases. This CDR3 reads CASRYFPGQGYEQYF. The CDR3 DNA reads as TGTGCCAGCAGATACTTCCCGGGACAGGGGTACGAGCAGTACTTC. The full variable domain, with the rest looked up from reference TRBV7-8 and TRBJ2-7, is GAGVSQSPRYKVAKRGQDVALRCDPISGHVSLFWYQQALGQGPEFLTYFQNEAQLDKSGLPSDRFFAERPEGSVSTLKIQRTQQEDSAVYLCASRYFPGQGYEQYFGPGTRLTVT.

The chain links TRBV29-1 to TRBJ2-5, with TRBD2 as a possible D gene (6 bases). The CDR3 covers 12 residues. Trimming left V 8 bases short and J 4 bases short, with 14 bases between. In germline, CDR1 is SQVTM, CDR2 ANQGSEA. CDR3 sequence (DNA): TGCAGCCCAAACGGACTATCAGAGACCCAGTACTTC. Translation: CSPNGLSETQYF.

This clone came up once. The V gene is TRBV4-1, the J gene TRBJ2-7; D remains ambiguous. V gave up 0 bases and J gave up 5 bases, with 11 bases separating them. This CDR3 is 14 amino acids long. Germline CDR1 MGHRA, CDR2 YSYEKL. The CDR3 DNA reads TGCGCCAGCAGCCAAGATGCAGTTGTTCACGAGCAGTACTTC. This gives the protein CASSQDAVVHEQYF.

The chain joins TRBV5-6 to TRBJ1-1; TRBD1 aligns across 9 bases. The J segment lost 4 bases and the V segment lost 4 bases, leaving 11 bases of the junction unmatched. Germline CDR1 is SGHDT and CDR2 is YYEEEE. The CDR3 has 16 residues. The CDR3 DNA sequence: TGTGCCAGCAGCGTACTAGGACAGGGGAGAAGCACTGAAGCTTTCTTT. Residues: CASSVLGQGRSTEAFF.